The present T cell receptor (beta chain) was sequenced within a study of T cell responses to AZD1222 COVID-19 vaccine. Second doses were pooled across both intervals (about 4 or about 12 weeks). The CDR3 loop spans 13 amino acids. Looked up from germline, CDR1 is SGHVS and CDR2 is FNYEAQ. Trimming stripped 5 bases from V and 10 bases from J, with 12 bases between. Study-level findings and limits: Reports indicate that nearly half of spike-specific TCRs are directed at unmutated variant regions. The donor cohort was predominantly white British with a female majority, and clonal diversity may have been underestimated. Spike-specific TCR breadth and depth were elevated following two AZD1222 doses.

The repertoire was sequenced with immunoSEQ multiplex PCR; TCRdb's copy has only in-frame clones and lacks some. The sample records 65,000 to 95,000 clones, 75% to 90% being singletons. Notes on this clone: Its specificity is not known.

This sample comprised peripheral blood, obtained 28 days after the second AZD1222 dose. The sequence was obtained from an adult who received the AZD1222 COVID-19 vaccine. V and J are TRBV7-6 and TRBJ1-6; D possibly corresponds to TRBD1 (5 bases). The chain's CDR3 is CASSPTTDSPLHF. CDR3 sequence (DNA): TGTGCCAGCAGCCCCACGACAGACTCACCCCTCCACTTT.